The clone carrying this T cell receptor (beta chain) has just a few counts. As yet, its antigen is unknown. A second PCR, run for roughly 7 to 12 cycles, used a sample-barcoded 5' primer plus a J-beta primer mix. TCRdb called the 5' RACE reads again in MiXCR, with one record for every CDR3 protein. The sample includes approximately 690,000 distinct CDR3 sequences, roughly 53% seen only once; the top ten take roughly 34%. The data were obtained in a study of blood T cells in healthy people across ages. The study's findings and limits: Measured against age, TCR beta diversity per million T cells decreased in a roughly linear manner.

RNA extraction gave at least 5.5 micrograms of total RNA per sample. V was clipped by 0 bases and J by 7 bases, with 13 bases between them. Germline loops: CDR1 SGHRS, CDR2 YFSETQ. The CDR3 extends over 14 amino acids. This chain uses TRBV5-1 with TRBJ2-5, with D tentatively TRBD1 (6 bases). The TCR sequence derives from a man aged 60-69 years in good health. The sample taken for sequencing was blood. The CDR3 sequence: CASSLEAGEATQYF. The DNA of the CDR3 is TGCGCCAGCAGCTTGGAGGCAGGGGAAGCGACCCAGTACTTC.